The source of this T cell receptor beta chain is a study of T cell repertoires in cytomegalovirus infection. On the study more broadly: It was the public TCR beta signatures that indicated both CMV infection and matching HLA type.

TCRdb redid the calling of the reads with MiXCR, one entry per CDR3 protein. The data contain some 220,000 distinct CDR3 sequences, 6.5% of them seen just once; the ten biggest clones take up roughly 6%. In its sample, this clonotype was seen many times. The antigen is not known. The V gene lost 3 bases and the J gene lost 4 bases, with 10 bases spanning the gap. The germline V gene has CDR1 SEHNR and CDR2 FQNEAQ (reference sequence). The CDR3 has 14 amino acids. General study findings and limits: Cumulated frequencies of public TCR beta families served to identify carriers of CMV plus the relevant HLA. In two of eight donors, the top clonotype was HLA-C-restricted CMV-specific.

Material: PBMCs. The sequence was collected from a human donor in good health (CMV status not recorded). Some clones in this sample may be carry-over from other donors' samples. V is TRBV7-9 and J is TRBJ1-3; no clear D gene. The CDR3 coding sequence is TGTGCCAGCAGCTTTTCCCGGCGCGGAAACACCATATATTTT. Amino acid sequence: CASSFSRRGNTIYF. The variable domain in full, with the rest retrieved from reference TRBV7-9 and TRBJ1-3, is DTGVSQNPRHKITKRGQNVTFRCDPISEHNRLYWYRQTLGQGPEFLTYFQNEAQLEKSRLLSDRFSAERPKGSFSTLEIQRTEQGDSAMYLCASSFSRRGNTIYFGEGSWLTVV.